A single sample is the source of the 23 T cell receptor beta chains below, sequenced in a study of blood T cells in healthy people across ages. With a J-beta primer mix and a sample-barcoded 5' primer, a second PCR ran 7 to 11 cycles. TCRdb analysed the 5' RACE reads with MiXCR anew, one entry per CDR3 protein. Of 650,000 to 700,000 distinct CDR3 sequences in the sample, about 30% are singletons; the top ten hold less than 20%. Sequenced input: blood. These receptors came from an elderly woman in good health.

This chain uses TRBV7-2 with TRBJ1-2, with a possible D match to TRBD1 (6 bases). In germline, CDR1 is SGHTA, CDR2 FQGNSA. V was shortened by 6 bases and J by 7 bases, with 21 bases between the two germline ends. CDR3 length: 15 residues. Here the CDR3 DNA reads TGTGCCAGCAGGGTAGGGGGGGGACACGGCTTTGGCTACACCTTC. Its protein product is CASRVGGGHGFGYTF.

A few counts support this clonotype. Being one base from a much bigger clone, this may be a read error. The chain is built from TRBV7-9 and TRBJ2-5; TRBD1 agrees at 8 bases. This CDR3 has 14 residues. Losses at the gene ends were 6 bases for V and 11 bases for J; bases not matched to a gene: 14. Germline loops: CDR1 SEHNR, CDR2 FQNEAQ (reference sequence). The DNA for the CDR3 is TGTGCCAGCAGTCCCCAGGGGGCTGGGAATGAGCAGTACTTC. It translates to CASSPQGAGNEQYF.

As DNA, the CDR3 is TGCAGTTTACTAGCGGGGGGTTCCCAAGAGACCCAGTACTTC. Protein sequence: CSLLAGGSQETQYF. The chain links TRBV20-1 to TRBJ2-5; 12 nucleotides align to TRBD2. Germline lookup yields CDR1 DFQATT and CDR2 SNEGSKA (reference sequence). CDR3 size: 14 residues. V gave up 8 bases and J gave up 1 base; unmatched junction bases: 5.

The CDR3 DNA reads TGTGCCAGCAGCTTAGCGCTCGGGGACGAGCAGTACTTC. This translates into CASSLALGDEQYF. V and J are TRBV7-6 and TRBJ2-7; TRBD2 might be the D (5 bases). The CDR3 sequence is 13 residues long. The V end was cut by 0 bases, the J end by 5 bases, with 8 bases between. Germline loops: CDR1 SGHVS, CDR2 FNYEAQ.

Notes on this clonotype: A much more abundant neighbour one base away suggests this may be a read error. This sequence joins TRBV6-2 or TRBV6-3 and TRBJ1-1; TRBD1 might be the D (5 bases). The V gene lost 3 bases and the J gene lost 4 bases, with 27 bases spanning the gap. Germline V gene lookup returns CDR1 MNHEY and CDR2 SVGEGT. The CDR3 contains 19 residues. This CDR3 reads CASSYHAGRSGDSSTEAFF. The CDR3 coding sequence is TGTGCCAGCAGTTATCACGCGGGACGGTCGGGAGATTCAAGCACTGAAGCTTTCTTT.

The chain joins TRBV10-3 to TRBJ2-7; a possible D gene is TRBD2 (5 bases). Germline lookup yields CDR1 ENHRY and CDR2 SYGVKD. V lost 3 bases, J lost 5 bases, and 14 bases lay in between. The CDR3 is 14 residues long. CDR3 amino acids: CAISEEGLGNEQYF. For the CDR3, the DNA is TGTGCCATCAGTGAAGAAGGACTGGGTAACGAGCAGTACTTC.

The CDR3 DNA sequence: TGCGCCAGCAGCTTAAGCCGTTTAGGGAACACTGAAGCTTTCTTT. This translates into CASSLSRLGNTEAFF. The genes are TRBV5-1 and TRBJ1-1; D is undetermined. The V gene's germline CDR1 is SGHRS and CDR2 YFSETQ. V shed 2 bases and J shed 1 base, with 12 bases lying between them. CDR3 length: 15 residues. The complete variable domain, with remaining parts taken from reference TRBV5-1 and TRBJ1-1, reads KAGVTQTPRYLIKTRGQQVTLSCSPISGHRSVSWYQQTPGQGLQFLFEYFSETQRNKGNFPGRFSGRQFSNSRSEMNVSTLELGDSALYLCASSLSRLGNTEAFFGQGTRLTVV.

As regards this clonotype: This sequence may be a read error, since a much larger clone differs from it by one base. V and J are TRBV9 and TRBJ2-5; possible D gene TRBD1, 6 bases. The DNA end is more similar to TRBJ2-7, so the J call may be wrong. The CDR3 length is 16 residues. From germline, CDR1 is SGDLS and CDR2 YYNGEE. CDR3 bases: TGTGCCAGCAGCGCGAGACCCGGGACACTCTCCTGCGAGCAGTACTTC. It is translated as CASSARPGTLSCEQYF.

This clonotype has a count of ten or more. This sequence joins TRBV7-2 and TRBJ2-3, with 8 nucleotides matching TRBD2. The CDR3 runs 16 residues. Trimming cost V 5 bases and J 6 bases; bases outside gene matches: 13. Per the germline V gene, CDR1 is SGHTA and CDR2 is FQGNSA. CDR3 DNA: TGTGCCAGCAGCAGGACATCCGGGACTAGATTGGATACGCAGTATTTT. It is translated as CASSRTSGTRLDTQYF.

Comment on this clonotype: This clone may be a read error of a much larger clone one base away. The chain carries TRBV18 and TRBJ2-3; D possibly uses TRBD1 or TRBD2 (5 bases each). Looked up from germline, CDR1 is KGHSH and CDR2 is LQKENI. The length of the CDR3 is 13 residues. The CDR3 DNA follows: TGTGCCAGCTCACCACCGGTGGGGGATATGCAGTATTTT. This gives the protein CASSPPVGDMQYF.

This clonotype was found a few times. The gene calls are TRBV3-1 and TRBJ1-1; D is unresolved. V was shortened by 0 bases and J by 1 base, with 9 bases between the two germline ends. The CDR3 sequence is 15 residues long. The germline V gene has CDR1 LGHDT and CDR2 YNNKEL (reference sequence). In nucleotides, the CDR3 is TGTGCCAGCAGCCAAGATTCACAGCCGAACACTGAAGCTTTCTTT. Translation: CASSQDSQPNTEAFF.

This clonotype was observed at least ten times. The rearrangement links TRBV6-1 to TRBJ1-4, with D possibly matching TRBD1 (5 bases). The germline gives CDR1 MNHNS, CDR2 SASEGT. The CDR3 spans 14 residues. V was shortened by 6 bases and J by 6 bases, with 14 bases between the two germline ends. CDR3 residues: CASSPGTPYEKLFF. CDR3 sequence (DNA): TGTGCCAGCAGCCCCGGGACGCCATATGAAAAACTGTTTTTT.

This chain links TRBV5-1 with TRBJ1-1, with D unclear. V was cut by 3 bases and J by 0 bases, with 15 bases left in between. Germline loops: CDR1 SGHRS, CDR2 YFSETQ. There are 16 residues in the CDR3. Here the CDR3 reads CASSSLIGPMNTEAFF. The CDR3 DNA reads TGCGCCAGCAGCTCCCTGATAGGTCCCATGAACACTGAAGCTTTCTTT.

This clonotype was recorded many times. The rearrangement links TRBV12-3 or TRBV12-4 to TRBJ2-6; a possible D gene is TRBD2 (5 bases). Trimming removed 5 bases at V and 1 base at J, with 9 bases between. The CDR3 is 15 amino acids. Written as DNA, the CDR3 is TGTGCCAGCAGTCGGGATGGTTCTGGGGCCAACGTCCTGACTTTC. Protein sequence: CASSRDGSGANVLTF.

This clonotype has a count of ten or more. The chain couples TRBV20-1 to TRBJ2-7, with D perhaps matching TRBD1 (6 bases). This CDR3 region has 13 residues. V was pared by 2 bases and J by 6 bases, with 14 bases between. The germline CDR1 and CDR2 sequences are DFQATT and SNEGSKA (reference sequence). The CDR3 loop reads CSARSPRGFEQYF. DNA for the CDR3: TGCAGTGCTAGATCCCCCAGGGGATTCGAGCAGTACTTC.

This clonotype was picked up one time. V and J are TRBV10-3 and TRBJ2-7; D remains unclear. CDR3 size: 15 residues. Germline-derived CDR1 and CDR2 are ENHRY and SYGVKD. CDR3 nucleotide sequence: TGTGCCATCGGTGAGGCCGGCCGCCAATCCTACGAGCAGTACGTC. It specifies CAIGEAGRQSYEQYV.

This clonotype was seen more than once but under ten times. The CDR3: CASRVGHSMNTEAFF. The CDR3 DNA reads TGTGCCAGTAGGGTGGGACACTCAATGAACACTGAAGCTTTCTTT. The chain has TRBV19 and TRBJ1-1; weak D call: TRBD1 (6 bases). Per the germline V gene, CDR1 is LNHDA and CDR2 is SQIVND (reference sequence). V was pared by 6 bases and J by 0 bases, with 14 bases between. This CDR3 is 15 amino acids long.

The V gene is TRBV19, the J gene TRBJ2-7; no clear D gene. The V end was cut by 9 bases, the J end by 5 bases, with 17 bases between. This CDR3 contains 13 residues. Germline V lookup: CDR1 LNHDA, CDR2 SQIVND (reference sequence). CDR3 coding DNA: TGTGCCAGGAGTGACGGCAAGAGAGACGAGCAGTACTTC. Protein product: CARSDGKRDEQYF.

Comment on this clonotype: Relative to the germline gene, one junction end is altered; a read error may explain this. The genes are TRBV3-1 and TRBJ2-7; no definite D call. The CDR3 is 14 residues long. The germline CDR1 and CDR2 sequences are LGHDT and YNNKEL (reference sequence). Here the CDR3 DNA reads TGTGCCAGCAGCCAAGTACGGACGGGCTACGGGCAGTACTTC. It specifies CASSQVRTGYGQYF.

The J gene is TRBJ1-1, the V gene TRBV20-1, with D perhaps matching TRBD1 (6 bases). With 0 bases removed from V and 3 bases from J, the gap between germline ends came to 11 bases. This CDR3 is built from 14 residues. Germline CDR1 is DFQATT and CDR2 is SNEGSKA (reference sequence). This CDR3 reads CSARDLAGDTEAFF. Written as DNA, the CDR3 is TGCAGTGCTAGAGATCTAGCAGGGGACACTGAAGCTTTCTTT.

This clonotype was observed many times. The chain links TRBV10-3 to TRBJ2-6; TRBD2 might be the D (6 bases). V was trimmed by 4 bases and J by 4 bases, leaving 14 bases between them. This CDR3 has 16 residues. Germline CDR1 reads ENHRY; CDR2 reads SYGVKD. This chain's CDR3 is CAISASGDRGANVLTF. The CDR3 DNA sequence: TGTGCCATCAGTGCGTCGGGGGATCGCGGGGCCAACGTCCTGACTTTC.

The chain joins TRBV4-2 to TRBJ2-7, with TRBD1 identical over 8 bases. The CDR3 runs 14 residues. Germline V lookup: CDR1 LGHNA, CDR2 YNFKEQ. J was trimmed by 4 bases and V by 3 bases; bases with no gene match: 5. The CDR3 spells CASSQTGVRYEQYF. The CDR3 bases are TGTGCCAGCAGCCAGACAGGGGTTCGGTACGAGCAGTACTTC.

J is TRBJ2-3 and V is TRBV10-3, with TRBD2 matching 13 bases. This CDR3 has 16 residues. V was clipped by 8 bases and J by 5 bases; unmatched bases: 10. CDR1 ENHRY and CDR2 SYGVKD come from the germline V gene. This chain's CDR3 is CAIATWTSGSEDTQYF. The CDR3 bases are TGTGCCATCGCCACCTGGACTAGCGGGAGTGAAGATACGCAGTATTTT.